Presented here are 9 T cell receptor beta chains from one specimen sequenced in a study of T cell repertoires in cytomegalovirus infection. TCRdb itself ran the reads through MiXCR, one entry per CDR3 protein. The profile covers 200,000 or so distinct CDR3 sequences, with 35% to 40% appearing a single time and approximately 60% taken by the ten largest. No cognate antigen is known for these TCRs. The sample in question was CD8+ T cells from cultured PBMCs, obtained from culture after CMV antigen stimulation. Receptors were obtained from a human donor in good health (CMV status not recorded). Some clones in this sample may be carry-over from other donors' samples.

V and J are TRBV27 and TRBJ1-2; 9 nucleotides agree with TRBD1. V trimming: 5 bases; J trimming: 2 bases; junction bases outside the gene matches: 6. The germline CDR1 and CDR2 sequences are MNHEY and SMNVEV (reference sequence). The CDR3 length is 15 residues. In nucleotides, the CDR3 is TGTGCCAGCAGTCCCGTACAGGGGGCGAACTATGGCTACACCTTC. Translated: CASSPVQGANYGYTF.

This clonotype was detected many times. The chain uses TRBV19 and TRBJ1-5, with 10 bases matching TRBD1. The junction had 7 bases not matched to a gene; V was cut back by 6 bases and J by 5 bases. The CDR3 is made up of 15 amino acids. CDR1 LNHDA and CDR2 SQIVND come from the germline V gene (reference sequence). DNA for the CDR3: TGTGCCAGTAGCGCTCGACAGGGGGCGGATCAGCCCCAGCATTTT. Translating it yields CASSARQGADQPQHF.

The chain links TRBV2 to TRBJ1-6, with 7 bases that match TRBD1. The CDR3 covers 19 residues. The V gene end was trimmed by 0 bases and the J gene end by 2 bases; junction bases not matched to a gene: 10. Per the germline V gene, CDR1 is SNHLY and CDR2 is FYNNEI. The chain's CDR3 is CASSEAPGQVLAYNSPLHF. The CDR3 DNA reads as TGTGCCAGCAGTGAAGCCCCTGGACAGGTTCTCGCCTATAATTCACCCCTCCACTTT.

The genes are TRBV7-6 and TRBJ1-4, with a weak D call TRBD1 (6 bases). Trimming cost V 1 base and J 4 bases, with 10 bases left between them. The CDR3 totals 15 residues. Germline V gene lookup returns CDR1 SGHVS and CDR2 FNYEAQ. The CDR3 loop reads CASSLGTARNEKLFF. CDR3 DNA sequence: TGTGCCAGCAGCTTAGGGACAGCCCGTAATGAAAAACTGTTTTTT.

A few counts support this clonotype. The chain joins TRBV7-9 to TRBJ2-5; the match to TRBD2 covers 12 bases. The CDR3 covers 16 residues. The V segment lost 5 bases and the J segment 2 bases; nucleotides outside the gene matches: 6. Germline V lookup: CDR1 SEHNR, CDR2 FQNEAQ (reference sequence). The CDR3 protein is CASSARLAGVQETQYF. As DNA, the CDR3 is TGTGCCAGCAGCGCGCGACTAGCGGGGGTACAAGAGACCCAGTACTTC.

This chain uses TRBV6-1 with TRBJ2-1; D is unclear. This CDR3 contains 15 residues. Germline V gene lookup returns CDR1 MNHNS and CDR2 SASEGT. V was pared by 8 bases and J by 4 bases, with 18 bases between. CDR3 protein: CASRSLLTFYNEQFF. In nucleotides, the CDR3 is TGTGCCAGCCGCTCCCTGTTGACTTTTTACAATGAGCAGTTCTTC.

This clonotype was recorded a few times. This chain uses TRBV12-3 or TRBV12-4 with TRBJ1-1, with D possibly TRBD1 on 5 matching bases. The CDR3 runs to 15 residues. Trimming removed 3 bases at V and 1 base at J, with 12 bases between. DNA for the CDR3: TGTGCCAGCAGTTTCCCTAGGGGCCCGAACACTGAAGCTTTCTTT. This gives the protein CASSFPRGPNTEAFF.

Comment on this clonotype: A much bigger clone sits one base away, suggesting this may be a read error. Here the CDR3 omits its conserved ending phenylalanine or tryptophan, so a read error is the likely source. The chain links TRBV20-1 to TRBJ1-1, with D unresolved. V lost 6 bases and J lost 2, with 19 bases in between. The CDR3 covers 15 residues. Germline loops: CDR1 DFQATT, CDR2 SNEGSKA (reference sequence). CDR3 coding DNA: TGCAGTGCCTTCACATCCAGGTCTCTCAACACTGAAGCTTTCTAT. Encoded protein: CSAFTSRSLNTEAFY.

This clonotype occurred a few times. The J gene is TRBJ1-2, the V gene TRBV5-4; the D gene is possibly TRBD1 (5 bases). This CDR3 is 15 amino acids long. The germline gives CDR1 SGHNT, CDR2 YYREEE (reference sequence). V was shortened by 0 bases and J by 2 bases, with 11 bases between the two germline ends. This CDR3 is CASSLEKGPNYGYTF. DNA of the CDR3: TGTGCCAGCAGCTTGGAAAAGGGGCCGAACTATGGCTACACCTTC.